What follows are 21 T cell receptor beta chains derived from one specimen sequenced in a study of OX40 agonist ivuxolimab in advanced cancers. Here immunoSEQ multiplex PCR was the method, and the copy in TCRdb shows in-frame clones only, minus some. In the table there are 64,000 or so clones, approximately 83% of which are singletons. This specimen was CD4+ or CD8+ T cells sorted from blood, taken in a trial of the OX40 agonist ivuxolimab. Source of these receptors: an adult with an advanced solid tumor such as melanoma, head and neck, liver or kidney cancer.

The V gene is TRBV30, the J gene TRBJ1-6; no clear D. This CDR3 region has 14 residues. The germline V gene has CDR1 GTSNPN and CDR2 SVGIG (reference sequence). With 4 bases removed from V and 7 bases from J, the gap between germline ends came to 14 bases. CDR3 bases: TGTGCCTGGACAAGGTTGAGACGAAATTCACCCCTCCACTTT. Its protein is CAWTRLRRNSPLHF.

The chain carries TRBV7-9 and TRBJ1-4; no firm D call. The V gene lost 5 bases and the J gene lost 8 bases, with 12 bases spanning the gap. This CDR3 region has 13 residues. CDR1 is SEHNR and CDR2 is FQNEAQ in the germline V gene (reference sequence). The CDR3 DNA reads as TGTGCCAGCAGCGGCCAGCCGACAGAAAAACTGTTTTTT. Translation: CASSGQPTEKLFF.

This sequence joins TRBV5-5 and TRBJ2-7, with 7 bases fitting TRBD1. Germline V gene data show CDR1 as SGHKS and CDR2 as YYEKEE (reference sequence). V shed 2 bases and J 0 bases; nucleotides not matched to a gene: 5. The CDR3 loop spans 15 amino acids. The CDR3 sequence: CASSFRGSGSYEQYF. CDR3 DNA: TGTGCCAGCAGCTTCAGGGGGTCAGGCTCCTACGAGCAGTACTTC.

V usage is TRBV5-5 and J usage is TRBJ2-5, with 8 bases matching TRBD2. This CDR3 spans 16 amino acids. Germline V gene data show CDR1 as SGHKS and CDR2 as YYEKEE (reference sequence). V trimming: 6 bases; J trimming: 5 bases; junction bases outside the gene matches: 15. Here the CDR3 DNA reads TGTGCCAGCACCCACGGCGGGACTAGGAGGGGTGAGACCCAGTACTTC. Protein product: CASTHGGTRRGETQYF.

This clone was recorded a few times. The chain joins TRBV7-9 to TRBJ2-7; tentatively, D is TRBD2 (6 bases). Germline CDR1 and CDR2: SEHNR and FQNEAQ (reference sequence). V was cut by 5 bases and J by 3 bases, with 11 bases left in between. This CDR3 spans 13 amino acids. The DNA of the CDR3 is TGTGCCAGCAGCCTCGGGACTTACTACGAGCAGTACTTC. This encodes CASSLGTYYEQYF.

V usage is TRBV30 and J usage is TRBJ1-1; 7 bases agree with TRBD1. Germline assignment: CDR1 GTSNPN and CDR2 SVGIG (reference sequence). The V segment lost 2 bases and the J segment 1 base; nucleotides outside the gene matches: 4. The CDR3 spans 14 residues. The CDR3 DNA sequence: TGTGCCTGGAGTCCCGGGACAGCGAACACTGAAGCTTTCTTT. Translated, it gives CAWSPGTANTEAFF.

The chain uses TRBV7-6 and TRBJ2-2; D not resolved. CDR3 length equals 15 residues. Per the germline V gene, CDR1 is SGHVS and CDR2 is FNYEAQ. V lost 0 bases and J lost 5, with 10 bases in between. The DNA of the CDR3 is TGTGCCAGCAGCTTAGCAGCCACCGCAACCGGGGAGCTGTTTTTT. Encoded protein: CASSLAATATGELFF.

The rearrangement uses TRBV11-2 and TRBJ2-1, with 12 positions matching TRBD2. This CDR3 is 15 amino acids long. J was trimmed by 4 bases and V by 7 bases; bases with no gene match: 5. The germline CDR1 and CDR2 sequences are SGHAT and FQNNGV. The DNA for the CDR3 is TGTGCCAGCACACTAGGACTAGCGGGATACAATGAGCAGTTCTTC. This codes for CASTLGLAGYNEQFF.

This sequence joins TRBV2 and TRBJ2-2, with 7 bases lining up with TRBD1. CDR1 and CDR2 from the germline V gene are SNHLY and FYNNEI. Trimming at V came to 6 bases and at J to 5 bases, leaving 6 bases not matched to a gene. CDR3 length: 14 residues. In DNA, the CDR3 is TGTGCCAGCAGGACAGGGTTTAGAACCGGGGAGCTGTTTTTT. The encoded protein is CASRTGFRTGELFF.

The chain employs TRBV6-5 and TRBJ1-1, with D unclear. The germline V gene encodes CDR1 MNHEY and CDR2 SVGAGI. V was shortened by 6 bases and J by 3 bases, with 14 bases between the two germline ends. The CDR3 loop spans 14 amino acids. CDR3 protein: CASRDGSTDTEAFF. In DNA form, the CDR3 reads TGTGCCAGCAGGGACGGGTCGACGGACACTGAAGCTTTCTTT.

The chain carries TRBV25-1 and TRBJ1-2; possible D gene TRBD1, 5 bases. The V gene's germline CDR1 is MGHDK and CDR2 SYGVNS. CDR3 length equals 13 residues. V was pared by 5 bases and J by 3 bases, with 10 bases between. CDR3 amino acids: CASSPQGYYGYTF. In nucleotides, the CDR3 is TGTGCCAGCAGTCCCCAGGGCTACTATGGCTACACCTTC.

The rearrangement uses TRBV4-1 and TRBJ2-1; D is uncertain. The length of the CDR3 is 16 residues. Germline CDR1 reads MGHRA; CDR2 reads YSYEKL. Between the trimmed V and J ends, which lost 4 bases and 5 bases, there was a span of 18 bases. In nucleotides, the CDR3 is TGCGCCAGCAGCCTAATCCACCCCTCCCGGGACAATGAGCAGTTCTTC. This codes for CASSLIHPSRDNEQFF.

The genes are TRBV10-2 and TRBJ2-7, with D uncertain. This CDR3 region has 11 residues. The V gene's germline CDR1 is WSHSY and CDR2 SAAADI. The V gene lost 4 bases and the J gene lost 4 bases, with 5 bases spanning the gap. CDR3 bases: TGCGCCAGCAGTGGAAAGTACGAGCAGTACTTC. Translation gives CASSGKYEQYF.

The chain uses TRBV30 and TRBJ2-1; TRBD2 agrees at 8 bases. This CDR3 spans 13 amino acids. CDR1 and CDR2 (germline): GTSNPN, SVGIG (reference sequence). The trim removed 1 base at V and 10 bases at J, leaving 6 bases unmatched. This chain's CDR3 is CAWSAGGPREQFF. The DNA of the CDR3 is TGTGCCTGGAGTGCGGGAGGGCCACGAGAGCAGTTCTTC.

The rearrangement uses TRBV18 and TRBJ1-4; no reliable D call. The V end lost 1 base, the J end lost 8 bases, and 8 bases lay between the germline ends. Germline V CDR1 and CDR2: KGHSH, LQKENI. The CDR3 contains 13 residues. The CDR3 sequence: CASSPLFSEKLFF. The CDR3 coding sequence is TGTGCCAGCTCACCACTTTTCTCCGAAAAACTGTTTTTT.

V is TRBV7-2 and J is TRBJ2-7; D gene ambiguous. The V end lost 7 bases, the J end lost 0 bases, and 22 bases lay between the germline ends. This CDR3 contains 17 residues. Germline V lookup: CDR1 SGHTA, CDR2 FQGNSA. The CDR3 reads CASTHGPGRSSSYEQYF. CDR3 in DNA: TGTGCCAGCACACATGGACCCGGACGGTCGAGCTCCTACGAGCAGTACTTC. Supplemented by reference TRBV7-2 and TRBJ2-7, the full variable domain reads GAGVSQSPSNKVTEKGKDVELRCDPISGHTALYWYRQSLGQGLEFLIYFQGNSAPDKSGLPSDRFSAERTGGSVSTLTIQRTQQEDSAVYLCASTHGPGRSSSYEQYFGPGTRLTVT.

The chain employs TRBV28 and TRBJ1-2, with a possible D match to TRBD1 (6 bases). This CDR3 has 15 residues. The germline CDR1 and CDR2 sequences are MDHEN and SYDVKM. Trimming cost V 3 bases and J 5 bases, with 16 bases left between them. The CDR3 region is CASSLNAGQGYGYTF. The CDR3, as DNA: TGTGCCAGCAGTTTGAACGCGGGACAAGGATATGGCTACACCTTC.

This chain links TRBV15 with TRBJ2-3, with 9 nucleotides matching TRBD1. The germline CDR1 and CDR2 sequences are LNHNV and YYDKDF (reference sequence). CDR3 length: 17 residues. After removal of 0 bases from V and 3 bases from J, the junction contained 7 bases not matched to a gene. CDR3 sequence: CATSRDGTGIRTDTQYF. CDR3 in DNA: TGTGCCACCAGCAGAGATGGGACAGGGATCAGAACAGATACGCAGTATTTT. Based on the CDR3 plus reference TRBV15 and TRBJ2-3, the full variable domain is DAMVIQNPRYQVTQFGKPVTLSCSQTLNHNVMYWYQQKSSQAPKLLFHYYDKDFNNEADTPDNFQSRRPNTSFCFLDIRSPGLGDTAMYLCATSRDGTGIRTDTQYFGPGTRLTVL.

The gene calls are TRBV10-3 and TRBJ2-5; D is ambiguous. With 0 bases removed from V and 4 bases from J, the gap between germline ends came to 6 bases. Per the germline V gene, CDR1 is ENHRY and CDR2 is SYGVKD. The length of the CDR3 is 13 residues. The CDR3 coding sequence is TGTGCCATCAGTGAGTCGAAGGGAGAGACCCAGTACTTC. Its translation: CAISESKGETQYF.

The chain employs TRBV5-4 and TRBJ2-7; D is possibly TRBD1 (6 bases). The germline V gene has CDR1 SGHNT and CDR2 YYREEE (reference sequence). This CDR3 region has 15 residues. The germline V and J ends were trimmed by 1 base and 1 base, with 12 bases remaining between them. In nucleotides, the CDR3 is TGTGCCAGCAGCTTGCAGGGGCCTAGATCCTACGAGCAGTACTTC. Protein: CASSLQGPRSYEQYF.

This clone was counted only a few times. The chain is built from TRBV7-8 and TRBJ2-7, with TRBD1 identical over 8 bases. Germline values: CDR1 SGHVS, CDR2 FQNEAQ. V lost 1 base to trimming and J lost 5 bases; unmatched junction nucleotides: 10. The CDR3 has 16 amino acids. CDR3 sequence reads: CASSLGKGQAGHEQYF. The DNA of the CDR3 is TGTGCCAGCAGCTTAGGGAAGGGACAGGCGGGCCACGAGCAGTACTTC.